The 8 T cell receptor beta chains below come from one sample, sequenced in a study of T cells after yellow fever vaccination. TCRdb used MiXCR to reprocess the 5' RACE reads, holding one entry per CDR3 protein. The profile shows about 340,000 distinct CDR3 sequences, around 12% of them singletons. Sequenced material: CD4+ T cells sorted from PBMCs, taken 15 days after the yellow fever booster vaccination. These TCRs come from a young man who received the YFV17D yellow fever vaccine.

This clonotype has more than one count but fewer than ten. J is TRBJ2-2 and V is TRBV12-3 or TRBV12-4; D unresolved. The V end was cut by 10 bases, the J end by 6 bases, with 12 bases between. The CDR3 runs to 12 residues. DNA for the CDR3: TGTGCCAACGCAAGAGAGGCCGGGGAGCTGTTTTTT. It translates to CANAREAGELFF.

This clonotype was observed many times. The CDR3 DNA is TGTGCCAGCAGCCAGGGCAGCCAAGAGACCCAGTACTTC. Its translation is CASSQGSQETQYF. This chain links TRBV3-1 with TRBJ2-5, with unresolved D. The CDR3 has 13 residues. In germline, CDR1 is LGHDT, CDR2 YNNKEL (reference sequence). Trimming shortened V by 3 bases and J by 1 base, and 6 bases separated the two germline ends.

There are a few counts of this clonotype. The chain joins TRBV28 to TRBJ2-1; D could derive from TRBD1 or TRBD2 (5 bases each). The germline V gene has CDR1 MDHEN and CDR2 SYDVKM. The CDR3 has 14 amino acids. Trimming took off 9 bases at V and 8 bases at J, with 20 bases between the two ends. The CDR3 DNA sequence: TGTGCCAGTTCGGGGACCCAGGGCGGCTATGAGCAGTTCTTC. It is translated as CASSGTQGGYEQFF.

The table lists this clonotype with many counts. The rearrangement uses TRBV5-6 and TRBJ1-5; possible D gene TRBD1, 5 bases. Trimming pared 4 bases from V and 3 bases from J, leaving 17 bases between. The CDR3 is 16 residues long. Germline CDR1 is SGHDT and CDR2 is YYEEEE. CDR3 nucleotides: TGTGCCAGCAGCACGGGACCCATGGATGACAATCAGCCCCAGCATTTT. Translation: CASSTGPMDDNQPQHF.

The genes are TRBV20-1 and TRBJ2-7; 8 bases align to TRBD1. Germline CDR1 and CDR2: DFQATT and SNEGSKA (reference sequence). The ends lost 3 bases at V and 6 bases at J; junction bases unmatched: 7. The CDR3 loop spans 13 amino acids. CDR3 loop: CSARGDRSLEQYF. Written as DNA, the CDR3 is TGCAGTGCTAGGGGGGACAGGTCTCTCGAGCAGTACTTC.

J is TRBJ1-1 and V is TRBV7-2; no definite D call. CDR3 length equals 13 residues. Per the germline V gene, CDR1 is SGHTA and CDR2 is FQGNSA. The V gene lost 5 bases and the J gene lost 3 bases, with 10 bases spanning the gap. The chain's CDR3 is CASSLSWDTEAFF. The CDR3 nucleotides read TGTGCCAGCAGCCTCAGCTGGGACACTGAAGCTTTCTTT.

This clonotype appeared a few times. This chain connects TRBV7-2 to TRBJ1-1; no definite D call. The germline V gene encodes CDR1 SGHTA and CDR2 FQGNSA. V shed 5 bases and J shed 5 bases, with 12 bases lying between them. This CDR3 spans 13 amino acids. CDR3 region: CASSKNSGTEAFF. In nucleotides, the CDR3 is TGTGCCAGCAGCAAAAACTCCGGGACTGAAGCTTTCTTT.

This clonotype has just a few counts. V is TRBV29-1 and J is TRBJ1-2; unclear D gene. Between the trimmed V and J ends, which lost 1 base and 8 bases, there was a span of 23 bases. CDR3 size: 16 residues. The V gene's germline CDR1 is SQVTM and CDR2 ANQGSEA. CDR3 bases: TGCAGCGTTGAAGCAGATCGGAGCCTCTATTCGAAGGGCTACACCTTC. It is translated as CSVEADRSLYSKGYTF.